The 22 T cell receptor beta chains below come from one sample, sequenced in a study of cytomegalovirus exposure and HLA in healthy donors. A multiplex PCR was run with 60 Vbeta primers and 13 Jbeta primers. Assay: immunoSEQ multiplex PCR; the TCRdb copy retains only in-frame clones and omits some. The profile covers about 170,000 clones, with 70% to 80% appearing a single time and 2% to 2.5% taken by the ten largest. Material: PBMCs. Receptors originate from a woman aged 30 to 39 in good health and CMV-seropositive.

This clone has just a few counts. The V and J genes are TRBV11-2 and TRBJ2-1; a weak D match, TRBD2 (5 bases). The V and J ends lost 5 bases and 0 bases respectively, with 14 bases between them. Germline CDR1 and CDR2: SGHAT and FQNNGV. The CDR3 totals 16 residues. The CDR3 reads CASSHSSGSSYNEQFF. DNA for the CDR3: TGTGCCAGCAGCCACTCTTCGGGGAGCTCCTACAATGAGCAGTTCTTC.

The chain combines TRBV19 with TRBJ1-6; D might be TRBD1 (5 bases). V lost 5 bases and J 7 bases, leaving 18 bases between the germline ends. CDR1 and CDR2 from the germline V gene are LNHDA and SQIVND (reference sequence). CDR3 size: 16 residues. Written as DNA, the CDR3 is TGTGCCAGTAGTCCAGGGCCAGAACGGATAAATTCACCCCTCCACTTT. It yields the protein CASSPGPERINSPLHF.

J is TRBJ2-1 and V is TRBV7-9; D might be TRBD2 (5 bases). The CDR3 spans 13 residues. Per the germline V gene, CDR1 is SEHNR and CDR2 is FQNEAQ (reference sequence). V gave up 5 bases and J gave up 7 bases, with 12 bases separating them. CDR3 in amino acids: CASSGFRGNEQFF. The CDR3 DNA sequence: TGTGCCAGCAGCGGCTTCCGAGGGAATGAGCAGTTCTTC.

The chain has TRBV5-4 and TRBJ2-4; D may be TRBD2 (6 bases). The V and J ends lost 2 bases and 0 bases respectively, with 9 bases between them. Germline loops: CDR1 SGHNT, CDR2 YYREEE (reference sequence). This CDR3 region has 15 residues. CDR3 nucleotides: TGTGCCAGCAGCTTAGGGACTGTAGCCAAAAACATTCAGTACTTC. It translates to CASSLGTVAKNIQYF.

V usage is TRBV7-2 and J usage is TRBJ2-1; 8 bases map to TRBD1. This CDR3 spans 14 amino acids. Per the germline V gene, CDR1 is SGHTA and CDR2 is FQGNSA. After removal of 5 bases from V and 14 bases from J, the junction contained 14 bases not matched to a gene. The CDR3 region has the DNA TGTGCCAGCAGCATCTCCCTCGGGACAGGCCGGAAGTTCTTC. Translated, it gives CASSISLGTGRKFF. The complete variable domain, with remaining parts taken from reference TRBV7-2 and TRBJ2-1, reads GAGVSQSPSNKVTEKGKDVELRCDPISGHTALYWYRQSLGQGLEFLIYFQGNSAPDKSGLPSDRFSAERTGGSVSTLTIQRTQQEDSAVYLCASSISLGTGRKFFGPGTRLTVL.

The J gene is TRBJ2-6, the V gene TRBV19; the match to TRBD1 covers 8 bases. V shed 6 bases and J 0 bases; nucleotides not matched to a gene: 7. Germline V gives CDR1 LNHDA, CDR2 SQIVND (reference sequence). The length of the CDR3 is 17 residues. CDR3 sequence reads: CASSPGQAVSGANVLTF. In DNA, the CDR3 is TGTGCCAGTAGCCCGGGACAGGCCGTCTCTGGGGCCAACGTCCTGACTTTC. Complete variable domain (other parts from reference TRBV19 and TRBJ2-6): DGGITQSPKYLFRKEGQNVTLSCEQNLNHDAMYWYRQDPGQGLRLIYYSQIVNDFQKGDIAEGYSVSREKKESFPLTVTSAQKNPTAFYLCASSPGQAVSGANVLTFGAGSRLTVL.

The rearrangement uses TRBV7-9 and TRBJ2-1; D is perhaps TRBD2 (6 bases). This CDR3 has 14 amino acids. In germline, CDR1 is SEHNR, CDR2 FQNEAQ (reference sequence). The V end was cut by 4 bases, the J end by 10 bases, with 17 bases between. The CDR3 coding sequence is TGTGCCAGCAGCTGGAGACTAGTTGGGAGGGAGCAGTTCTTC. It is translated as CASSWRLVGREQFF.

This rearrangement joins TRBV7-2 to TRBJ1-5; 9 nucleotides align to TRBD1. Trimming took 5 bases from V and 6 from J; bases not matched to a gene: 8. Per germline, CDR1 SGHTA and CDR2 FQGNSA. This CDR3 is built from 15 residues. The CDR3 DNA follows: TGTGCCAGCAGCCGCAACAGGGGGCTGGGTCAGCCCCAGCATTTT. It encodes CASSRNRGLGQPQHF.

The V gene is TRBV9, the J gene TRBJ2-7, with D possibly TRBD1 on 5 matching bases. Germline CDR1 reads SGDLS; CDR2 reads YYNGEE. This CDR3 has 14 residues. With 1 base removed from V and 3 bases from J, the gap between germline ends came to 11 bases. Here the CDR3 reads CASSVLLDSYEQYF. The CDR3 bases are TGTGCCAGCAGCGTATTGCTCGACAGCTACGAGCAGTACTTC.

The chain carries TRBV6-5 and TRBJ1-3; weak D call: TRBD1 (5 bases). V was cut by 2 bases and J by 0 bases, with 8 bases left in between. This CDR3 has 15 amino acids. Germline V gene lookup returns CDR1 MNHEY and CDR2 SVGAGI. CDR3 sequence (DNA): TGTGCCAGCAGTTACGGGGGGACCTCTGGAAACACCATATATTTT. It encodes CASSYGGTSGNTIYF.

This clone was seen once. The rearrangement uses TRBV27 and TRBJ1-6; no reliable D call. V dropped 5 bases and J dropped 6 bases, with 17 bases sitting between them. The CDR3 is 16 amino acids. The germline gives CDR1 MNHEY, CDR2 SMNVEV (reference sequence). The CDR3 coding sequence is TGTGCCAGCAGTACCCGACGAGGTCAGCTTAATTCACCCCTCCACTTT. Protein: CASSTRRGQLNSPLHF.

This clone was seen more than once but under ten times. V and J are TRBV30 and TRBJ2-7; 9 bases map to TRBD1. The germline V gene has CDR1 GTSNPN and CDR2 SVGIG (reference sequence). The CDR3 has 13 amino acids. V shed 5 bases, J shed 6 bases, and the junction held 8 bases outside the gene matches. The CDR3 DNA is TGTGCCTGGCGGGGACAGGGAATCCGCGAGCAGTACTTC. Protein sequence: CAWRGQGIREQYF. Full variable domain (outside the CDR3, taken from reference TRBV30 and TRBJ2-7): SQTIHQWPATLVQPVGSPLSLECTVEGTSNPNLYWYRQAAGRGLQLLFYSVGIGQISSEVPQNLSASRPQDRQFILSSKKLLLSDSGFYLCAWRGQGIREQYFGPGTRLTVT.

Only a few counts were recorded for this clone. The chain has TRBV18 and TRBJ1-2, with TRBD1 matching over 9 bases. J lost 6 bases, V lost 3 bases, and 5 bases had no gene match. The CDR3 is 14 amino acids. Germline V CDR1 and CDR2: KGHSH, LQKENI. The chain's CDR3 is CASSPSGQGDGYTF. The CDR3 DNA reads TGTGCCAGCTCACCTTCGGGACAGGGTGATGGCTACACCTTC.

The CDR3 here is CASSVGALHGYTF. CDR3 sequence (DNA): TGTGCCAGCAGCGTGGGGGCGCTCCATGGCTACACCTTC. The chain has TRBV9 and TRBJ1-2; TRBD1 might be the D (6 bases). CDR1 and CDR2 (germline): SGDLS, YYNGEE. Trimming shortened V by 2 bases and J by 6 bases, and 11 bases separated the two germline ends. The CDR3 spans 13 residues.

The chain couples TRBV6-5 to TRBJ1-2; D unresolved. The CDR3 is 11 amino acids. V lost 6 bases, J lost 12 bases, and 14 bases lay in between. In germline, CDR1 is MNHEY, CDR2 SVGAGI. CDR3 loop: CASSDTATHTF. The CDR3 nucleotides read TGTGCCAGCAGCGACACCGCGACCCACACCTTC.

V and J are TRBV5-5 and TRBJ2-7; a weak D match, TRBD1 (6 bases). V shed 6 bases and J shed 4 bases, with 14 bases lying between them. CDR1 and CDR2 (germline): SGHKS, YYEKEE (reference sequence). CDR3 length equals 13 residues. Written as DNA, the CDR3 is TGTGCCAGCACCCAGGGGAGTGGATACGAGCAGTACTTC. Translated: CASTQGSGYEQYF.

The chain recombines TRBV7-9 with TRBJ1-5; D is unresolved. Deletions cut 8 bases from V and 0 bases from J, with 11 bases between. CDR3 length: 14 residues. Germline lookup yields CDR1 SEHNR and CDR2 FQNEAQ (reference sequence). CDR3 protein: CASGRALSNQPQHF. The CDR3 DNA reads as TGTGCCAGCGGGCGAGCCCTTAGCAATCAGCCCCAGCATTTT.

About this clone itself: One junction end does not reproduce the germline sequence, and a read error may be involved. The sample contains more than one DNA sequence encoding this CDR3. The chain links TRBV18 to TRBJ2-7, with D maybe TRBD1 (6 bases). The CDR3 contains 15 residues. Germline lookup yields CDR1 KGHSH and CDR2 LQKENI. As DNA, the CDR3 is TGTGCCAGCTCGCCACCGGGGCAGGGGTCCTACGAGCAGTACTTC. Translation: CASSPPGQGSYEQYF.

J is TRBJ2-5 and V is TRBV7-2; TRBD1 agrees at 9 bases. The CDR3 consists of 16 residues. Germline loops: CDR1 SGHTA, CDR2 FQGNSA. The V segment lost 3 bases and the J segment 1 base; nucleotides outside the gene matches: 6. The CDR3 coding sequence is TGTGCCAGCAGCTTTCACGGGACAGGGACCCAAGAGACCCAGTACTTC. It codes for CASSFHGTGTQETQYF.

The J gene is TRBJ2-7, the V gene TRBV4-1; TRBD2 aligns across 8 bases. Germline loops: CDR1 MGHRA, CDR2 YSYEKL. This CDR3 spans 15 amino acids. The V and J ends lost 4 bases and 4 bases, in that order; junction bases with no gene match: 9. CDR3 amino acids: CASSPGGTRSYEQYF. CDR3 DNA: TGCGCCAGCAGCCCCGGGGGGACTAGGTCGTACGAGCAGTACTTC.

As DNA, the CDR3 is TGTGCCAGCAGTTACTTGACAGGGTTGGGCTATGGCTACACCTTC. Amino acid sequence: CASSYLTGLGYGYTF. J is TRBJ1-2 and V is TRBV6-5; 7 bases are shared with TRBD1. V dropped 1 base and J dropped 4; count of bases not matched to a gene: 6. The CDR3 has 15 residues. Germline V CDR1 and CDR2: MNHEY, SVGAGI.

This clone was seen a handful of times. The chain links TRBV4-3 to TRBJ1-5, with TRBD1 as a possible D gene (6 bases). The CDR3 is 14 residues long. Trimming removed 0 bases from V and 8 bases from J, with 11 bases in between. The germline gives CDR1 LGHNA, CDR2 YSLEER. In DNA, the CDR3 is TGCGCCAGCAGCCAAGATCGGGGGGCCAAGCCCCAGCATTTT. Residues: CASSQDRGAKPQHF.